Here is one T cell receptor (beta chain) with its context. What it binds is not known. The CDR3 length is 13 residues. CDR1 SGHTA and CDR2 FQGTGA come from the germline V gene. V trimming: 6 bases; J trimming: 4 bases; junction bases outside the gene matches: 3. This was a deep-level run. Sequencing used immunoSEQ multiplex PCR; TCRdb keeps in-frame clones, though not all of them. The sample carries around 1,900,000 clones, around 95% recorded once. This entry comes from a study of shared clonotypes between healthy human individuals. Study-level findings and limits: Sorted-subset sequencing was shown by rarefaction to be incomplete despite large depth. Investigators expected sequencing depth to affect clonotype sharing among donors. Several donors held about 5% of naive CD4 clonotypes in common.

Positively selected for CCR7, the CD45RO-negative cells used as naive CD8 cells excluded terminally differentiated effector memory CD45RA+ cells. The source is a man between 18 and 35 years old in good health. Some clones in this sample may be carry-over from other donors' samples. The chain is built from TRBV7-3 and TRBJ2-1; 7 positions match TRBD2. Sequenced: naive CD8+ T cells from PBMCs. CDR3 protein: CASSTAGYNEQFF. The CDR3 DNA sequence: TGTGCCAGCAGTACAGCGGGATACAATGAGCAGTTCTTC.